These 27 T cell receptor beta chains came from one sample sequenced in a study of blood T cells in healthy people across ages. Through a sample-barcoded 5' primer and a J-beta primer mix, a second PCR was run for roughly 6 to 11 cycles. Each CDR3 protein gets one entry after TCRdb re-called the 5' RACE reads with MiXCR. The sample lists approximately 900,000 distinct CDR3 sequences, about 48% seen once, with around 15% in the top ten. Sequencing input: blood. These receptors were obtained from a man aged 25 to 40 in good health.

This clonotype showed up just a few times. V and J are TRBV7-9 and TRBJ1-5; D unresolved. Germline loops: CDR1 SEHNR, CDR2 FQNEAQ (reference sequence). V was pared by 1 base and J by 0 bases, with 7 bases between. This CDR3 is 15 amino acids long. CDR3: CASSLDGDSNQPQHF. The CDR3 coding sequence is TGTGCCAGCAGCTTAGACGGGGATAGCAATCAGCCCCAGCATTTT.

The rearrangement links TRBV4-3 to TRBJ2-1; TRBD2 agrees at 9 bases. Germline trimming cut 2 bases from V and 4 bases from J; bases unmatched to any gene: 6. The germline gives CDR1 LGHNA, CDR2 YSLEER. The CDR3 spans 16 residues. The CDR3 DNA reads as TGCGCCAGCAGCCAACGTATAGCGGGGGAATACAATGAGCAGTTCTTC. Its translation: CASSQRIAGEYNEQFF.

This clonotype was observed a handful of times. The chain combines TRBV2 with TRBJ1-5; tentatively, D is TRBD1 (5 bases). The V gene lost 7 bases and the J gene lost 0 bases, with 10 bases spanning the gap. The germline V gene encodes CDR1 SNHLY and CDR2 FYNNEI. The CDR3 spans 14 residues. The CDR3 spells CASTAGVSNQPQHF. The DNA for the CDR3 is TGTGCCAGCACTGCGGGGGTTAGCAATCAGCCCCAGCATTTT.

The chain joins TRBV12-3 or TRBV12-4 to TRBJ2-2, with D perhaps given as TRBD1 or TRBD2 (6 bases each). This CDR3 is 14 amino acids long. V lost 8 bases, J lost 1 base, and 11 bases lay in between. As DNA, the CDR3 is TGTGCCAGCGCTCGGGGGCAGAACACCGGGGAGCTGTTTTTT. Translating gives CASARGQNTGELFF.

The chain carries TRBV7-2 and TRBJ1-2; 9 bases fit TRBD1. J was trimmed by 9 bases and V by 5 bases; bases with no gene match: 16. This CDR3 is 16 amino acids long. Germline V gene lookup returns CDR1 SGHTA and CDR2 FQGNSA. The CDR3 loop is CASSDSTNYRGQRYTF. The DNA for the CDR3 is TGTGCCAGCAGCGACTCTACAAATTACAGGGGGCAGCGCTACACCTTC.

The genes are TRBV7-2 and TRBJ2-1; 7 bases are a match to TRBD2. The CDR3 contains 17 residues. The V segment lost 0 bases and the J segment 6 bases; nucleotides outside the gene matches: 11. The V gene's germline CDR1 is SGHTA and CDR2 FQGNSA. CDR3 nucleotides: TGTGCCAGCAGCTTAGCCCCGGCTAGCGGCGGGGTCAATGAGCAGTTCTTC. It encodes CASSLAPASGGVNEQFF.

The genes are TRBV6-5 and TRBJ2-7; D unclear. The CDR3 loop spans 15 amino acids. Germline V CDR1 and CDR2: MNHEY, SVGAGI. V was shortened by 6 bases and J by 0 bases, with 15 bases between the two germline ends. This CDR3 is CASSLTRRSSYEQYF. In DNA, the CDR3 is TGTGCCAGCAGCCTCACCCGGCGGAGCTCCTACGAGCAGTACTTC.

The chain combines TRBV14 with TRBJ1-5; D remains unclear. V gave up 2 bases and J gave up 1 base, with 21 bases separating them. This CDR3 has 19 amino acids. CDR1 and CDR2 from the germline V gene are SGHDN and FVKESK. For the CDR3, the DNA is TGTGCCAGCAGCCAACCGGGCCGATCAAGGACGTGGAGCAATCAGCCCCAGCATTTT. Translation: CASSQPGRSRTWSNQPQHF.

The genes are TRBV12-3 or TRBV12-4 and TRBJ2-7; a weak D match, TRBD1 (6 bases). The CDR3 is 14 residues long. The V gene lost 4 bases and the J gene lost 1 base, with 11 bases spanning the gap. The CDR3, as DNA: TGTGCCAGCAGTTGGACAGCAGAGTCCTACGAGCAGTACTTC. Its protein is CASSWTAESYEQYF.

The rearrangement links TRBV20-1 to TRBJ2-7; 7 nucleotides agree with TRBD1. Germline-derived CDR1 and CDR2 are DFQATT and SNEGSKA (reference sequence). The CDR3 is made up of 15 amino acids. With V trimmed by 2 bases and J by 2 bases, 9 bases remained unmatched. The DNA of the CDR3 is TGCAGTGCTAGACTAGGGACAGACAGGACCTACGAGCAGTACTTC. Its translation is CSARLGTDRTYEQYF.

V usage is TRBV4-3 and J usage is TRBJ2-3, with D perhaps matching TRBD2 (5 bases). The CDR3 is 15 residues long. V shed 0 bases and J shed 4 bases, with 11 bases lying between them. CDR1 and CDR2 (germline): LGHNA, YSLEER. The CDR3 is CASSQDEGEADTQYF. The CDR3 DNA sequence: TGCGCCAGCAGCCAAGACGAGGGTGAGGCAGATACGCAGTATTTT.

This clonotype was picked up a small number of times. The chain has TRBV12-3 or TRBV12-4 and TRBJ1-1; possible D gene TRBD1, 6 bases. The CDR3 has 11 amino acids. Between the trimmed V and J ends, which lost 7 bases and 11 bases, there was a span of 14 bases. The CDR3: CASTRGGVAFF. CDR3 DNA sequence: TGTGCCAGCACCAGAGGGGGGGTGGCTTTCTTT.

This clonotype has only a few counts. The rearrangement uses TRBV7-2 and TRBJ2-5; D might be TRBD2 (5 bases). Trimming shortened V by 1 base and J by 7 bases, and 13 bases separated the two germline ends. Germline loops: CDR1 SGHTA, CDR2 FQGNSA. The CDR3 has 14 residues. The CDR3 nucleotides are TGTGCCAGCAGCTTAGGCCTAGCCGGAGGGACCCAGTACTTC. It encodes CASSLGLAGGTQYF.

The chain joins TRBV24-1 to TRBJ2-3, with 9 bases matching TRBD1. J was trimmed by 0 bases and V by 3 bases; bases with no gene match: 3. Per germline, CDR1 KGHDR and CDR2 SFDVKD. The CDR3 has 16 amino acids. In nucleotides, the CDR3 is TGTGCCACCAGTGATCGACAGGGGGTGAGCACAGATACGCAGTATTTT. It encodes CATSDRQGVSTDTQYF.

This clonotype was observed a handful of times. A much bigger clone sits one base away, suggesting this may be a read error. The rearrangement links TRBV20-1 to TRBJ2-1; D is unresolved. Matching the DNA end better, TRBJ2-7 makes the J call doubtful. The germline V gene encodes CDR1 DFQATT and CDR2 SNEGSKA (reference sequence). The CDR3 has 13 residues. Here the CDR3 reads CSARIMAYNEQYF. CDR3 bases: TGCAGTGCTAGGATTATGGCCTACAATGAGCAGTACTTC.

This clonotype was seen only a few times. The chain recombines TRBV10-3 with TRBJ1-6, with D perhaps matching TRBD1 (5 bases). In germline, CDR1 is ENHRY, CDR2 SYGVKD. V lost 7 bases and J lost 7, with 8 bases in between. The CDR3 totals 12 residues. DNA of the CDR3: TGTGCCATCACGGGGGGGAATTCACCCCTCCACTTT. Translating gives CAITGGNSPLHF.

This clonotype was seen only a few times. This rearrangement joins TRBV7-2 to TRBJ2-7; D is perhaps TRBD2 (6 bases). The CDR3 consists of 14 residues. With 5 bases removed from V and 3 bases from J, the gap between germline ends came to 14 bases. The V gene's germline CDR1 is SGHTA and CDR2 FQGNSA. As DNA, the CDR3 is TGTGCCAGCAGCCCACCCGGGGGTCACTACGAGCAGTACTTC. Its translation: CASSPPGGHYEQYF. Based on the CDR3 plus reference TRBV7-2 and TRBJ2-7, the full variable domain is GAGVSQSPSNKVTEKGKDVELRCDPISGHTALYWYRQSLGQGLEFLIYFQGNSAPDKSGLPSDRFSAERTGGSVSTLTIQRTQQEDSAVYLCASSPPGGHYEQYFGPGTRLTVT.

This clonotype has just a few counts. The gene calls are TRBV20-1 and TRBJ1-2; 10 bases agree with TRBD1. The CDR3 extends over 13 amino acids. Germline V gene lookup returns CDR1 DFQATT and CDR2 SNEGSKA (reference sequence). After removal of 5 bases from V and 8 bases from J, the junction contained 8 bases not matched to a gene. The CDR3, as DNA: TGCAGTGCTCGGGGACAGGGGATGAGGGGCTACACCTTC. It codes for CSARGQGMRGYTF.

This clonotype was recorded once. The chain recombines TRBV4-1 with TRBJ2-5; D may be TRBD2 (5 bases). The last part of the DNA fits TRBJ2-7 better; the J call may be wrong. Germline V gene lookup returns CDR1 MGHRA and CDR2 YSYEKL. This CDR3 comprises 16 residues. The CDR3 DNA reads as TGCGCCAGCAGCCAAGATTGGGCAGAGGGTGCCGACGAGCAGTACTTC. Protein sequence: CASSQDWAEGADEQYF.

The chain recombines TRBV7-2 with TRBJ2-3; 8 bases align to TRBD2. The germline gives CDR1 SGHTA, CDR2 FQGNSA. Trimming at V came to 5 bases and at J to 4 bases, leaving 5 bases not matched to a gene. This CDR3 has 14 residues. Written as DNA, the CDR3 is TGTGCCAGCAGCCTCCGGGGGGGCTCAGATACGCAGTATTTT. Its translation: CASSLRGGSDTQYF.

This chain links TRBV5-6 with TRBJ1-3; unclear D gene. Germline CDR1 and CDR2: SGHDT and YYEEEE. This CDR3 region has 14 residues. The ends were cut back, 1 base at V and 2 bases at J, with 7 bases in the middle. The CDR3 region is CASSLQQTGNTIYF. The CDR3 bases are TGTGCCAGCAGCTTGCAACAGACTGGAAACACCATATATTTT.

In its sample, this clonotype was seen many times. The chain combines TRBV6-1 with TRBJ2-7, with unresolved D. Germline loops: CDR1 MNHNS, CDR2 SASEGT. Trimming removed 0 bases from V and 2 bases from J, with 5 bases in between. This CDR3 region has 13 residues. This CDR3 is CASSEAVPYEQYF. DNA for the CDR3: TGTGCCAGCAGTGAAGCGGTTCCCTACGAGCAGTACTTC.

The chain recombines TRBV27 with TRBJ2-7, with TRBD1 matching over 9 bases. The CDR3 is 15 amino acids. Germline CDR1 MNHEY, CDR2 SMNVEV (reference sequence). V dropped 3 bases and J dropped 2; count of bases not matched to a gene: 5. The CDR3 nucleotides read TGTGCCAGCAGTTTGGGCGGGGACAGGGCCTACGAGCAGTACTTC. Its protein product is CASSLGGDRAYEQYF.

This clonotype occurred a few times. V and J are TRBV3-1 and TRBJ1-2; 10 positions match TRBD1. CDR3 length equals 14 residues. The V gene's germline CDR1 is LGHDT and CDR2 YNNKEL (reference sequence). V shed 4 bases and J 9 bases; nucleotides not matched to a gene: 8. The CDR3 DNA sequence: TGTGCCAGCAGCCGAGGGACAGGGGTTATCCGCTACACCTTC. Translating it yields CASSRGTGVIRYTF.

Only a few counts were recorded for this clonotype. This chain joins TRBV7-9 and TRBJ2-6, with no clear D. Germline assignment: CDR1 SEHNR and CDR2 FQNEAQ (reference sequence). V was pared by 3 bases and J by 0 bases, with 6 bases between. This CDR3 region has 15 residues. The CDR3 region has the DNA TGTGCCAGCAGCTTTGGGCCCTCTGGGGCCAACGTCCTGACTTTC. The encoded protein is CASSFGPSGANVLTF. Full variable domain (outside the CDR3, taken from reference TRBV7-9 and TRBJ2-6): DTGVSQNPRHKITKRGQNVTFRCDPISEHNRLYWYRQTLGQGPEFLTYFQNEAQLEKSRLLSDRFSAERPKGSFSTLEIQRTEQGDSAMYLCASSFGPSGANVLTFGAGSRLTVL.

The chain couples TRBV6-5 to TRBJ2-1; D ambiguous. Trimming cost V 2 bases and J 6 bases, with 14 bases left between them. The germline V gene has CDR1 MNHEY and CDR2 SVGAGI. This CDR3 contains 15 residues. CDR3 sequence reads: CASSYSWAALNEQFF. CDR3 nucleotide sequence: TGTGCCAGCAGTTACAGTTGGGCTGCGCTCAATGAGCAGTTCTTC.

This clonotype was counted between two and nine times. J is TRBJ2-5 and V is TRBV20-1; 9 bases fit TRBD2. Germline V gene sequence: CDR1 DFQATT, CDR2 SNEGSKA (reference sequence). The CDR3 length is 13 residues. V was clipped by 5 bases and J by 1 base; unmatched bases: 2. The CDR3 loop is CSAQRGVQETQYF. The CDR3 DNA reads as TGCAGTGCTCAGCGGGGGGTCCAAGAGACCCAGTACTTC.